Sequencing of this T cell receptor beta chain was carried out in a study of T cell clones after liver transplantation. For the study at large: TCRbeta sequencing after a pre-transplant mixed lymphocyte reaction identified graft-donor-reactive clones, later tracked in post-transplant blood. At least one year of complete immunosuppression withdrawal without enzymes over twice normal defined tolerance. Findings and limits, study-wide: Low donor cell numbers restricted donor-reactive repertoire measurement in two subjects.

Germline loops: CDR1 SGHVS, CDR2 FQNEAQ. The germline V and J ends were trimmed by 5 bases and 1 base, with 6 bases remaining between them. The CDR3 runs to 13 residues. Profiling relied on immunoSEQ multiplex PCR, and the TCRdb table lists in-frame clones only, not all of them. Here the sample spans about 45,000 clones, around 84% being singletons. Notes on this clone: Its antigen is currently unknown.

The TCR originated in a human patient who received a liver transplant. The T cells may partly be graft donor cells. The sequencing here drew on CD4+ T cells from blood, taken 24 months after liver transplant. This chain connects TRBV7-8 to TRBJ1-3; D gene unclear. The CDR3 nucleotides are TGTGCCAGCAGCCTCGTGTCTGGAAACACCATATATTTT. The encoded protein is CASSLVSGNTIYF.